The 18 T cell receptor beta chains below come from one sample, sequenced in a study of shared clonotypes between healthy human individuals. Naivety among CD8 cells was defined by CD45RO negativity and positive CCR7 selection, thereby excluding terminally differentiated effector memory CD45RA+ cells. The protocol was immunoSEQ multiplex PCR, while the TCRdb copy is restricted to in-frame clones and leaves out a portion. The data show more than 2 million clones, around 93% seen once. Sequences were obtained from naive CD8+ T cells from PBMCs. These receptors were obtained from a man in his late teens or twenties in good health. Some clones in this sample may be carry-over from other donors' samples.

The genes are TRBV27 and TRBJ1-4; D possibly corresponds to TRBD1 (5 bases). The CDR3 sequence is 14 residues long. Germline assignment: CDR1 MNHEY and CDR2 SMNVEV (reference sequence). V lost 2 bases to trimming and J lost 5 bases, with 9 bases between them. Here the CDR3 reads CASSLAGPNEKLFF. Written as DNA, the CDR3 is TGTGCCAGCAGTTTAGCAGGGCCGAATGAAAAACTGTTTTTT.

The rearrangement uses TRBV19 and TRBJ2-7; 12 positions match TRBD1. This CDR3 spans 16 amino acids. Unmatched junction bases numbered 6, after V lost 4 bases and J lost 2 bases. Germline V CDR1 and CDR2: LNHDA, SQIVND (reference sequence). The CDR3 is CASSTAGTGGAYEQYF. The CDR3 coding sequence is TGTGCCAGTAGTACTGCCGGGACAGGGGGCGCCTACGAGCAGTACTTC.

The V call is TRBV5-6, the J call TRBJ2-1; 8 positions agree with TRBD2. CDR1 is SGHDT and CDR2 is YYEEEE in the germline V gene. Losses at the gene ends were 0 bases for V and 4 bases for J; bases not matched to a gene: 3. The CDR3 spans 15 residues. CDR3 residues: CASSLVSGVYNEQFF. The DNA of the CDR3 is TGTGCCAGCAGCTTGGTTAGCGGGGTTTACAATGAGCAGTTCTTC.

V gene TRBV9 combines with J gene TRBJ2-1, with D possibly being TRBD2 (6 bases). The V gene's germline CDR1 is SGDLS and CDR2 YYNGEE. The CDR3 spans 14 residues. Trimming stripped 2 bases from V and 3 bases from J, with 9 bases between. The CDR3 coding sequence is TGTGCCAGCAGCGTGGAGGGCGTCTACAATGAGCAGTTCTTC. Translated: CASSVEGVYNEQFF.

The chain combines TRBV27 with TRBJ2-7, with 13 nucleotides matching TRBD2. The CDR3 covers 15 residues. Trimming took 4 bases from V and 4 from J; bases not matched to a gene: 4. Germline CDR1 is MNHEY and CDR2 is SMNVEV (reference sequence). The CDR3 sequence is CASSWGLAGRYEQYF. CDR3 coding DNA: TGTGCCAGCAGTTGGGGACTAGCGGGAAGATACGAGCAGTACTTC.

V gene TRBV27 combines with J gene TRBJ2-7; TRBD2 aligns across 10 bases. CDR1 and CDR2 from the germline V gene are MNHEY and SMNVEV (reference sequence). Unmatched junction bases numbered 7, after V lost 0 bases and J lost 2 bases. This CDR3 is 17 amino acids long. The CDR3 DNA reads TGTGCCAGCAGTTTATCGATCGGGAGCGGGAGGGCCTACGAGCAGTACTTC. It specifies CASSLSIGSGRAYEQYF.

The chain is built from TRBV11-2 and TRBJ2-5; D call uncertain. Germline V gene sequence: CDR1 SGHAT, CDR2 FQNNGV. CDR3 length equals 13 residues. V shed 0 bases and J shed 7 bases, with 9 bases lying between them. The CDR3 bases are TGTGCCAGCAGCTTAGATCCGGAAAGGACCCAGTACTTC. This codes for CASSLDPERTQYF.

The J gene is TRBJ2-3, the V gene TRBV28, with 13 bases matching TRBD2. CDR3 length: 18 amino acids. Unmatched junction bases numbered 13, after V lost 4 bases and J lost 6 bases. The germline V gene encodes CDR1 MDHEN and CDR2 SYDVKM. In DNA, the CDR3 is TGTGCCAGCAGTTGGAACCCGGGACTAGCGGGATCTCTGGATACGCAGTATTTT. Its translation: CASSWNPGLAGSLDTQYF.

The chain combines TRBV7-8 with TRBJ2-2, with TRBD2 matching over 8 bases. CDR1 SGHVS and CDR2 FQNEAQ come from the germline V gene. The J segment lost 5 bases and the V segment lost 2 bases, leaving 4 bases of the junction unmatched. This CDR3 spans 15 amino acids. CDR3 DNA sequence: TGTGCCAGCAGCTTAAGTCCTAGCGGGACCGGGGAGCTGTTTTTT. Translating gives CASSLSPSGTGELFF. Full variable domain (outside the CDR3, taken from reference TRBV7-8 and TRBJ2-2): GAGVSQSPRYKVAKRGQDVALRCDPISGHVSLFWYQQALGQGPEFLTYFQNEAQLDKSGLPSDRFFAERPEGSVSTLKIQRTQQEDSAVYLCASSLSPSGTGELFFGEGSRLTVL.

This sequence joins TRBV27 and TRBJ2-1; 15 bases are shared with TRBD2. The CDR3 runs 17 residues. V was pared by 5 bases and J by 6 bases, with 8 bases of the junction left unmatched. Germline V gene data show CDR1 as MNHEY and CDR2 as SMNVEV (reference sequence). The CDR3 reads CASSLSWTSGRANEQFF. CDR3 nucleotide sequence: TGTGCCAGCAGTCTCTCGTGGACTAGCGGGAGGGCCAATGAGCAGTTCTTC.

This chain uses TRBV27 with TRBJ2-3; D call uncertain. Germline V gene data show CDR1 as MNHEY and CDR2 as SMNVEV (reference sequence). CDR3 length equals 15 residues. V lost 4 bases, J lost 0 bases, and 11 bases lay in between. The CDR3 protein is CASSSGLSSTDTQYF. The CDR3, as DNA: TGTGCCAGCAGTTCTGGTTTATCTAGCACAGATACGCAGTATTTT.

J is TRBJ2-1 and V is TRBV9; 7 bases match TRBD1. The CDR3 extends over 15 amino acids. J gave up 3 bases and V 2 bases, and 5 bases lay outside the gene matches. Germline V CDR1 and CDR2: SGDLS, YYNGEE. The CDR3 bases are TGTGCCAGCAGCGTCGAGGGACAGAGCTACAATGAGCAGTTCTTC. Its protein is CASSVEGQSYNEQFF.

The V and J genes are TRBV5-1 and TRBJ2-1; 7 bases fit TRBD2. The CDR3 is made up of 16 amino acids. The V gene end was trimmed by 3 bases and the J gene end by 2 bases; junction bases not matched to a gene: 8. Germline V gene sequence: CDR1 SGHRS, CDR2 YFSETQ. The CDR3 bases are TGCGCCAGCAGCTCGAAAACGGGACTAACCTACAATGAGCAGTTCTTC. Translating gives CASSSKTGLTYNEQFF.

The genes are TRBV28 and TRBJ1-1; D ambiguous. There are 15 residues in the CDR3. V was trimmed by 4 bases and J by 1 base, leaving 13 bases between them. Germline CDR1 and CDR2: MDHEN and SYDVKM. CDR3 coding DNA: TGTGCCAGCAGTTACCCCCGGGGAGGGAACACTGAAGCTTTCTTT. Its protein product is CASSYPRGGNTEAFF.

As concerns this clone: This sample includes further DNA sequences coding for the same CDR3. V and J are TRBV5-1 and TRBJ1-1; 7 bases are shared with TRBD1. The CDR3 contains 15 residues. V was pared by 0 bases and J by 4 bases, with 6 bases of the junction left unmatched. The germline CDR1 and CDR2 sequences are SGHRS and YFSETQ. The CDR3 protein is CASSLGPGGGTEAFF. The CDR3 DNA sequence: TGCGCCAGCAGCTTGGGCCCAGGGGGAGGCACTGAAGCTTTCTTT.

The V call is TRBV11-2, the J call TRBJ2-2; perhaps TRBD2 as D (5 bases). This CDR3 contains 17 residues. V lost 2 bases to trimming and J lost 3 bases, with 16 bases between them. Germline lookup yields CDR1 SGHAT and CDR2 FQNNGV. The CDR3 spells CASSLIPRRNDTGELFF. In DNA form, the CDR3 reads TGTGCCAGCAGCTTAATACCGAGGAGGAACGACACCGGGGAGCTGTTTTTT.

This chain joins TRBV7-9 and TRBJ2-1, with unresolved D. The CDR3 runs 13 residues. Germline CDR1 SEHNR, CDR2 FQNEAQ (reference sequence). Trimming cost V 4 bases and J 3 bases, with 7 bases left between them. The CDR3 nucleotides are TGTGCCAGCAGCTCATCTCTCTACAATGAGCAGTTCTTC. Amino acid sequence: CASSSSLYNEQFF.

V is TRBV28 and J is TRBJ2-7; 8 positions agree with TRBD2. This CDR3 is built from 14 residues. CDR1 is MDHEN and CDR2 is SYDVKM in the germline V gene. The J segment lost 7 bases and the V segment lost 6 bases, leaving 11 bases of the junction unmatched. CDR3 bases: TGTGCCAGCAGCCCGACTAGCGAAGGATGGGAGCAGTACTTC. Translation gives CASSPTSEGWEQYF.